This TCR beta chain stems from a study of OX40 agonist ivuxolimab in advanced cancers. Per germline, CDR1 SEHNR and CDR2 FQNEAQ (reference sequence). The CDR3 is 14 residues long. V lost 5 bases to trimming and J lost 4 bases; unmatched junction nucleotides: 7. Clones were read by immunoSEQ multiplex PCR, and TCRdb kept only the in-frame ones, dropping some. The repertoire consists of about 100,000 clones, with approximately 87% occurring once and the leading ten covering 5.5%. The sampling schedule covered blood at baseline, cycle 4 day 1, and cycle 7 day 1. The clonotype originates from an adult with an advanced solid tumor such as melanoma, head and neck, liver or kidney cancer. The chain is built from TRBV7-9 and TRBJ2-5; the match to TRBD2 covers 7 bases. Specimen: CD4+ or CD8+ T cells sorted from blood, collected in a trial of the OX40 agonist ivuxolimab. The CDR3 loop is CASSPSGGRETQYF. As DNA, the CDR3 is TGTGCCAGCAGCCCTTCGGGAGGTCGAGAGACCCAGTACTTC.